A selection of T cell receptor beta chains follows, all from one sample in a study of CD8 T cells in Susac syndrome. TCRdb used MiXCR to reprocess the immunoSEQ multiplex PCR reads, holding one entry per CDR3 protein. The sample consists of 130,000 or so distinct CDR3 sequences, roughly 80% of them appearing once. Input material: CD8+ T cells from PBMCs. The origin of the receptors is a human donor with multiple sclerosis. Both conserved end residues are part of each CDR3. D genes are given only for firm matches. For some rows the clone size is stated as once, few or many, or as a class when expanded; others skip it.

length,V,D,size,J,CDR3,DNA
17,TRBV6-1,NA,NA,TRBJ2-1,CASMGLEGRVLYNEQFF,TGTGCCAGCATGGGGTTGGAGGGTAGGGTTCTTTACAATGAGCAGTTCTTC
14,TRBV4-1,NA,NA,TRBJ1-5,CASGFAGSPQPQHF,TGCGCCAGTGGGTTCGCTGGGTCACCTCAGCCCCAGCATTTT
13,TRBV27,NA,NA,TRBJ1-5,CASMAGENQPQHF,TGTGCCAGCATGGCAGGGGAAAATCAGCCCCAGCATTTT
18,TRBV5-6,TRBD2,NA,TRBJ2-3,CASSLANGRLAGLDTQYF,TGTGCCAGCAGCTTGGCCAACGGGAGACTAGCGGGGTTAGATACGCAGTATTTT
17,TRBV7-9,TRBD2,NA,TRBJ2-4,CATQGGPRTSGRNIQYF,TGTGCGACACAGGGGGGACCGAGGACTAGCGGGAGGAACATTCAGTACTTC
15,TRBV5-1,NA,NA,TRBJ2-5,CASSLALLDQETQYF,TGCGCCAGCAGCTTGGCCCTTTTAGATCAAGAGACCCAGTACTTC
13,TRBV5-1,NA,NA,TRBJ1-5,CASSLHEGQPQHF,TGCGCCAGCAGCCTTCATGAAGGACAGCCCCAGCATTTT
13,TRBV7-9,NA,NA,TRBJ2-2,CASMTSGTGELFF,TGTGCCAGCATGACCTCCGGCACCGGGGAGCTGTTTTTT
14,TRBV6-5,NA,NA,TRBJ1-1,CASSYGGVNTEAFF,TGTGCCAGCAGTTATGGAGGGGTGAACACTGAAGCTTTCTTT
14,TRBV7-8,NA,NA,TRBJ1-1,CASSEVPENTEAFF,TGTGCCAGCAGCGAGGTCCCTGAGAACACTGAAGCTTTCTTT
14,TRBV6-2/TRBV6-3,NA,NA,TRBJ2-1,CASSYGGDYNEQFF,TGTGCCAGCAGTTATGGAGGGGATTACAATGAGCAGTTCTTC
13,TRBV4-1,NA,NA,TRBJ1-1,CASSQGVGYEAFF,TGCGCCAGCAGCCAAGGGGTCGGGTATGAAGCTTTCTTT
13,TRBV11-1,NA,NA,TRBJ2-1,CASSPPLAPEQFF,TGTGCCAGCAGCCCACCCCTAGCGCCTGAGCAGTTCTTC
16,TRBV30,NA,once,TRBJ2-3,CAWSQFPQVPTDTQYF,TGTGCCTGGAGTCAATTCCCACAGGTTCCCACAGATACGCAGTATTTT
15,TRBV27,NA,NA,TRBJ2-7,CASSLSGGESYEQYF,TGTGCCAGCAGTTTATCGGGCGGGGAATCCTACGAGCAGTACTTC
12,TRBV29-1,NA,NA,TRBJ1-1,CSVEDAPGKAFF,TGCAGCGTTGAAGATGCACCGGGGAAAGCTTTTTTT
16,TRBV5-4,TRBD2,few,TRBJ2-1,CASSLLVAGSYNEQFF,TGTGCCAGCAGCCTCCTGGTAGCGGGTTCCTACAATGAGCAGTTCTTC
16,TRBV2,NA,NA,TRBJ2-5,CASSDPARTAKGTQYF,TGTGCCAGCAGTGACCCCGCCCGGACTGCCAAAGGGACCCAGTACTTC
14,TRBV28,TRBD1,once,TRBJ1-1,CASRRTGMNTEAFF,TGTGCCAGCAGGCGGACAGGGATGAACACTGAAGCTTTCTTT
13,TRBV27,NA,NA,TRBJ2-1,CASTPSSYNEQFF,TGTGCCAGCACCCCTAGCTCCTACAATGAGCAGTTCTTC
15,TRBV27,NA,NA,TRBJ1-1,CASSASLGEGAEAFF,TGTGCCAGCAGTGCATCCTTGGGGGAAGGAGCTGAAGCTTTCTTT
13,TRBV20-1,TRBD2,NA,TRBJ2-7,CSAHRGGGYEQYF,TGCAGTGCCCACCGGGGCGGGGGGTACGAGCAGTACTTC
18,TRBV11-2,NA,NA,TRBJ2-1,CASSLIGGTGPLYNEQFF,TGTGCCAGCAGCTTAATCGGGGGAACAGGGCCCCTCTACAATGAGCAGTTCTTC
11,TRBV19,NA,NA,TRBJ1-1,CASRDGVEAFF,TGTGCCAGTAGGGACGGGGTAGAAGCTTTCTTT
18,TRBV10-3,NA,NA,TRBJ2-3,CAISEPQGEGLSTDTQYF,TGTGCCATCAGTGAGCCGCAGGGTGAGGGCCTAAGCACAGATACGCAGTATTTT
14,TRBV3-1,NA,NA,TRBJ1-4,CASSQDLRRGKLFF,TGTGCCAGCAGCCAAGATCTTCGGAGGGGAAAACTGTTTTTT
14,TRBV7-9,TRBD1,NA,TRBJ2-7,CASSTGQGAGEQYF,TGTGCCAGCAGCACGGGACAGGGGGCAGGCGAGCAGTACTTC
14,TRBV2,NA,few,TRBJ1-2,CASSEGTRGGGYTF,TGTGCCAGCAGTGAGGGGACCCGGGGTGGTGGCTACACCTTC
14,TRBV7-6,TRBD2,NA,TRBJ2-7,CASSSGGGPYEQYF,TGTGCCAGCAGCTCCGGGGGGGGTCCCTACGAGCAGTACTTC
18,TRBV18,NA,NA,TRBJ1-5,CASSPERGRSVSNQPQHF,TGTGCCAGCTCACCGGAGAGGGGAAGGAGTGTTAGCAATCAGCCCCAGCATTTT